What follows describes a single T cell receptor (beta chain). The antigen remains undetermined. This entry belongs to a study of cytomegalovirus exposure and HLA in healthy donors. Findings of the study overall: With later analysis, a missense DCLRE1C variant became linked to TCR beta V- and J-gene trimming. The study recorded 150 to 200 TCR beta chains that were cytomegalovirus-associated.

PCR used 60 Vbeta primers and 13 Jbeta primers. In the authors' methods: As a later analysis found, there were 78 million or so unique TCR beta chains, of which about 10 million were shared. TCRdb's copy holds only in-frame clones and misses some; the assay was immunoSEQ multiplex PCR. V and J calls and clone size come straight from that table; D and trimming were deduced from the DNA. The sample shows some 77,000 clones, 79% of them seen only once. Germline V gene sequence: CDR1 KGHSH, CDR2 LQKENI. V lost 3 bases to trimming and J lost 4 bases; unmatched junction nucleotides: 1. This CDR3 is 14 amino acids long.

This chain uses TRBV18 with TRBJ1-5; 9 bases are a match to TRBD1. This receptor was taken from a man aged 30 to 45 in good health and CMV-seronegative. What was sequenced was PBMCs. This CDR3 is CASSPGTGNQPQHF. For the CDR3, the DNA is TGTGCCAGCTCACCCGGGACAGGGAATCAGCCCCAGCATTTT.